This passage covers 23 T cell receptor beta chains from one sample sequenced in a study of blood T cell repertoires in COVID-19. Method: immunoSEQ multiplex PCR; TCRdb's copy keeps in-frame clones and lacks some. The sample has around 220,000 clones; roughly 76% are singletons. Specimen: peripheral blood. The receptors were gathered from a human donor in a cohort sampled during active COVID-19.

This clone was seen a single time. The chain is built from TRBV29-1 and TRBJ1-4; 7 bases match TRBD1. J lost 7 bases, V lost 5 bases, and 7 bases had no gene match. This CDR3 region has 13 residues. From germline, CDR1 is SQVTM and CDR2 ANQGSEA. As DNA, the CDR3 is TGCAGCGTTAGCAGGGGGTCCCGTGAAAAACTGTTTTTT. Protein sequence: CSVSRGSREKLFF.

This chain connects TRBV11-2 to TRBJ1-3; D may be TRBD1 (6 bases). The CDR3 totals 16 residues. Trimming took 0 bases from V and 4 from J, leaving 13 bases between them. Per the germline V gene, CDR1 is SGHAT and CDR2 is FQNNGV. The CDR3 DNA is TGTGCCAGCAGCTTAGAACCCACAGGGATCGGAAACACCATATATTTT. This translates into CASSLEPTGIGNTIYF.

The CDR3 DNA follows: TGTGCCAGCAGCCCAGACAGCCAAGAGACCCAGTACTTC. It is translated as CASSPDSQETQYF. V gene TRBV11-3 combines with J gene TRBJ2-5; D perhaps matches TRBD1 (5 bases). V lost 5 bases and J lost 1, with 8 bases in between. This CDR3 contains 13 residues. Germline V lookup: CDR1 SGHNT, CDR2 YENEEA.

The rearrangement links TRBV18 to TRBJ2-6; D might be TRBD1 (6 bases). V lost 6 bases and J 4 bases, leaving 16 bases between the germline ends. This CDR3 has 16 amino acids. Germline CDR1 reads KGHSH; CDR2 reads LQKENI. CDR3 sequence (DNA): TGTGCCAGCTCCCAGAGTTACAGGGACGGGGCCAACGTCCTGACTTTC. This translates into CASSQSYRDGANVLTF.

A few counts support this clone. The V gene is TRBV28, the J gene TRBJ2-7, with 14 bases matching TRBD2. Germline lookup yields CDR1 MDHEN and CDR2 SYDVKM. This CDR3 region has 14 residues. V trimming: 11 bases; J trimming: 7 bases; junction bases outside the gene matches: 10. The CDR3 is CAARGTSGSREQYF. In DNA form, the CDR3 reads TGTGCCGCCCGGGGGACTAGCGGGAGTCGTGAGCAGTACTTC.

The chain recombines TRBV29-1 with TRBJ2-7; 9 bases agree with TRBD1. This CDR3 has 16 amino acids. V was clipped by 4 bases and J by 0 bases; unmatched bases: 10. Per the germline V gene, CDR1 is SQVTM and CDR2 is ANQGSEA. DNA for the CDR3: TGCAGCGTTGGGAAGGAGCGGACAGGGGCCTCCTACGAGCAGTACTTC. It is translated as CSVGKERTGASYEQYF.

This chain uses TRBV4-3 with TRBJ2-2, with 12 bases aligning to TRBD2. The length of the CDR3 is 15 residues. Germline V gene sequence: CDR1 LGHNA, CDR2 YSLEER. V dropped 5 bases and J dropped 6; count of bases not matched to a gene: 4. The CDR3 DNA reads TGCGCCAGCAGCTCTAGCGGGAGGGCCGCCGGGGAGCTGTTTTTT. Encoded protein: CASSSSGRAAGELFF.

The chain uses TRBV15 and TRBJ2-7, with TRBD1 as a possible D gene (7 bases). CDR3 size: 13 residues. Trimming cost V 0 bases and J 6 bases, with 9 bases left between them. Germline V CDR1 and CDR2: LNHNV, YYDKDF (reference sequence). The CDR3 nucleotides are TGTGCCACCAGCAGAGACAGGGGGGCCGAGCAGTACTTC. As protein: CATSRDRGAEQYF.

This chain uses TRBV30 with TRBJ1-2; 9 bases map to TRBD1. Trimming took 0 bases from V and 4 from J; bases not matched to a gene: 9. Germline V gene data show CDR1 as GTSNPN and CDR2 as SVGIG (reference sequence). The length of the CDR3 is 16 residues. DNA for the CDR3: TGTGCCTGGAGTGTAAGCGGGGACAGGGCCACCTATGGCTACACCTTC. It yields the protein CAWSVSGDRATYGYTF.

This rearrangement joins TRBV28 to TRBJ2-1; D uncertain. CDR1 is MDHEN, CDR2 SYDVKM, per germline. CDR3 length: 12 residues. V was trimmed by 6 bases and J by 6 bases, leaving 9 bases between them. For the CDR3, the DNA is TGTGCCAGCAGGTCATCAATCAATGAGCAGTTCTTC. Amino acid sequence: CASRSSINEQFF.

This rearrangement joins TRBV18 to TRBJ2-7; D may be TRBD1 (6 bases). The CDR3 loop spans 14 amino acids. The ends were cut back, 4 bases at V and 0 bases at J, with 10 bases in the middle. Germline V lookup: CDR1 KGHSH, CDR2 LQKENI. The CDR3 region has the DNA TGTGCCAGCTCACGACAGGATTCCTCCTACGAGCAGTACTTC. This encodes CASSRQDSSYEQYF.

This clone was picked up many times. The chain is built from TRBV24-1 and TRBJ1-5; maybe TRBD1 (6 bases). V lost 10 bases, J lost 5 bases, and 17 bases lay in between. Germline CDR1 reads KGHDR; CDR2 reads SFDVKD. The CDR3 has 14 residues. Written as DNA, the CDR3 is TGTGCCACGTTCCCGCGCGGGGGCCATCAGCCCCAGCATTTT. Its protein is CATFPRGGHQPQHF.

This chain links TRBV19 with TRBJ1-1; TRBD1 matches at 11 bases. The CDR3 extends over 16 amino acids. V lost 4 bases, J lost 0 bases, and 4 bases stayed unmatched. CDR1 is LNHDA and CDR2 is SQIVND in the germline V gene (reference sequence). CDR3 coding DNA: TGTGCCAGTAGTACCGGGACAGGGGGGCTGAACACTGAAGCTTTCTTT. Its translation: CASSTGTGGLNTEAFF.

V gene TRBV2 combines with J gene TRBJ2-7; 9 positions match TRBD1. Germline loops: CDR1 SNHLY, CDR2 FYNNEI. This CDR3 comprises 15 residues. Germline trimming cut 6 bases from V and 3 bases from J; bases unmatched to any gene: 9. CDR3: CASSLQGAQGYEQYF. The CDR3 DNA reads TGTGCCAGCAGCCTACAGGGGGCCCAGGGCTACGAGCAGTACTTC.

This clone was recorded a few times. The chain links TRBV11-3 to TRBJ2-1; 8 bases fit TRBD2. The germline gives CDR1 SGHNT, CDR2 YENEEA. The CDR3 is made up of 15 amino acids. J was trimmed by 4 bases and V by 1 base; bases with no gene match: 3. CDR3 bases: TGTGCCAGCAGCTTAGTCCCTAGCGGGTACAATGAGCAGTTCTTC. It translates to CASSLVPSGYNEQFF. Based on the CDR3 plus reference TRBV11-3 and TRBJ2-1, the full variable domain is EAGVVQSPRYKIIEKKQPVAFWCNPISGHNTLYWYLQNLGQGPELLIRYENEEAVDDSQLPKDRFSAERLKGVDSTLKIQPAELGDSAVYLCASSLVPSGYNEQFFGPGTRLTVL.

Only a few counts were recorded for this clone. The chain employs TRBV11-2 and TRBJ2-1, with D maybe TRBD2 (5 bases). Germline V gene data show CDR1 as SGHAT and CDR2 as FQNNGV. The CDR3 is 14 amino acids. V dropped 3 bases and J dropped 9 bases, with 15 bases sitting between them. CDR3 loop: CASSLERVTIEQFF. The CDR3, as DNA: TGTGCCAGCAGCTTGGAGAGGGTTACAATTGAGCAGTTCTTC. Variable domain in full (rest from reference TRBV11-2 and TRBJ2-1): EAGVAQSPRYKIIEKRQSVAFWCNPISGHATLYWYQQILGQGPKLLIQFQNNGVVDDSQLPKDRFSAERLKGVDSTLKIQPAKLEDSAVYLCASSLERVTIEQFFGPGTRLTVL.

The CDR3: CASSLDRLMPYEQYF. The CDR3 DNA reads TGTGCCAGCAGCTTAGACAGATTGATGCCCTACGAGCAGTACTTC. This chain uses TRBV7-2 with TRBJ2-7; D gene unclear. Trimming stripped 1 base from V and 2 bases from J, with 12 bases between. The germline gives CDR1 SGHTA, CDR2 FQGNSA. This CDR3 spans 15 amino acids. Filled out from reference TRBV7-2 and TRBJ2-7, the complete variable domain reads GAGVSQSPSNKVTEKGKDVELRCDPISGHTALYWYRQSLGQGLEFLIYFQGNSAPDKSGLPSDRFSAERTGGSVSTLTIQRTQQEDSAVYLCASSLDRLMPYEQYFGPGTRLTVT.

CDR3 region: CASSLRGGRYTEAFF. The CDR3 nucleotides are TGTGCCAGCAGTTTACGAGGAGGGAGGTACACTGAAGCTTTCTTT. The rearrangement uses TRBV28 and TRBJ1-1; no definite D call. Trimming left V 2 bases short and J 3 bases short, with 13 bases between. The germline gives CDR1 MDHEN, CDR2 SYDVKM. This CDR3 is built from 15 residues.

This chain joins TRBV9 and TRBJ2-7, with TRBD2 identical over 8 bases. The J segment lost 7 bases and the V segment lost 6 bases, leaving 15 bases of the junction unmatched. Germline lookup yields CDR1 SGDLS and CDR2 YYNGEE. CDR3 length: 15 amino acids. CDR3 DNA: TGTGCCAGCATCAACCCAAGGGAGGTAGCGGGGGAGCAGTACTTC. It yields the protein CASINPREVAGEQYF.

This clone was observed a single time. The J gene is TRBJ2-5, the V gene TRBV7-2, with 13 bases identical to TRBD2. Losses at the gene ends were 4 bases for V and 7 bases for J; bases not matched to a gene: 3. Germline V lookup: CDR1 SGHTA, CDR2 FQGNSA. The CDR3 contains 14 residues. The CDR3 bases are TGTGCCAGCAGCTCTCGGACTAGCGGGGGGACCCAGTACTTC. Amino acid sequence: CASSSRTSGGTQYF. The full variable domain, completed using reference TRBV7-2 and TRBJ2-5, is GAGVSQSPSNKVTEKGKDVELRCDPISGHTALYWYRQSLGQGLEFLIYFQGNSAPDKSGLPSDRFSAERTGGSVSTLTIQRTQQEDSAVYLCASSSRTSGGTQYFGPGTRLLVL.

The chain combines TRBV11-2 with TRBJ1-1; no firm D call. The CDR3 totals 16 residues. The V gene's germline CDR1 is SGHAT and CDR2 FQNNGV. Trimming left V 0 bases short and J 1 base short, with 12 bases between. The CDR3 spells CASSLDLLGRNTEAFF. Here the CDR3 DNA reads TGTGCCAGCAGCTTAGATCTACTGGGCAGGAACACTGAAGCTTTCTTT. Full variable domain (outside the CDR3, taken from reference TRBV11-2 and TRBJ1-1): EAGVAQSPRYKIIEKRQSVAFWCNPISGHATLYWYQQILGQGPKLLIQFQNNGVVDDSQLPKDRFSAERLKGVDSTLKIQPAKLEDSAVYLCASSLDLLGRNTEAFFGQGTRLTVV.

The chain links TRBV4-2 to TRBJ2-7, with D possibly being TRBD1 (5 bases). With 0 bases removed from V and 7 bases from J, the gap between germline ends came to 10 bases. This CDR3 region has 13 residues. Germline V gene lookup returns CDR1 LGHNA and CDR2 YNFKEQ. For the CDR3, the DNA is TGTGCCAGCAGCCAAGAGCAGGGCTTGGAGCAGTACTTC. It codes for CASSQEQGLEQYF.

The chain has TRBV19 and TRBJ2-1; D may be TRBD1 (7 bases). V was shortened by 2 bases and J by 15 bases, with 17 bases between the two germline ends. Germline-derived CDR1 and CDR2 are LNHDA and SQIVND (reference sequence). The length of the CDR3 is 13 residues. CDR3 sequence: CASSIMEGAGSFF. CDR3 DNA sequence: TGTGCCAGTAGTATAATGGAGGGGGCAGGATCGTTCTTC.